This TCR beta chain was identified in a study of OX40 agonist ivuxolimab in advanced cancers. Study overall: The patients received agonistic anti-OX40 (CD134) antibody ivuxolimab. Ivuxolimab, which patients received intravenously every 2 weeks, was dosed at 0.01 to 10 mg/kg.

Profiling relied on immunoSEQ multiplex PCR, and the TCRdb table lists in-frame clones only, not all of them. The sample holds about 96,000 clones, about 90% seen once. The germline V gene encodes CDR1 MNHEY and CDR2 SVGAGI. The CDR3 has 15 residues. The V end lost 6 bases, the J end lost 5 bases, and 19 bases lay between the germline ends. The sample here was CD4+ or CD8+ T cells sorted from blood, taken in a trial of the OX40 agonist ivuxolimab. The sequence was collected from an adult with an advanced solid tumor such as melanoma, head and neck, liver or kidney cancer. The chain employs TRBV6-5 and TRBJ2-5; D is possibly TRBD1 or TRBD2 (5 bases each). CDR3 in DNA: TGTGCCAGCAGCTCCGGGACGGATCGAGTGGAGACCCAGTACTTC. Translated: CASSSGTDRVETQYF.